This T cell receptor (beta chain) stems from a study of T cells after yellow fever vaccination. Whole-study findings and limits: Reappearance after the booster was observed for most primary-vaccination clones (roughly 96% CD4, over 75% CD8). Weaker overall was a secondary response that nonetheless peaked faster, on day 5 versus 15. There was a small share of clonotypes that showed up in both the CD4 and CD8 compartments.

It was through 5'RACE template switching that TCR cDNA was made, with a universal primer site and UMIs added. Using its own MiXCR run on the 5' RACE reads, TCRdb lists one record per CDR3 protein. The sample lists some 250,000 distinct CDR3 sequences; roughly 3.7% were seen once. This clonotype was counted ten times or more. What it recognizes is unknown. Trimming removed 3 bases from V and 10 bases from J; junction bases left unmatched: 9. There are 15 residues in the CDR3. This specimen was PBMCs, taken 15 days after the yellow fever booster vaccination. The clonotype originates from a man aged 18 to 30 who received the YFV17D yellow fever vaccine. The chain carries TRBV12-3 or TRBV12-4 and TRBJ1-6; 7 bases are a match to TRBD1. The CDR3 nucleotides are TGTGCCAGCAGTTTTTCGGCAGGGGGTGTCTCACCCCTCCACTTT. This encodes CASSFSAGGVSPLHF.